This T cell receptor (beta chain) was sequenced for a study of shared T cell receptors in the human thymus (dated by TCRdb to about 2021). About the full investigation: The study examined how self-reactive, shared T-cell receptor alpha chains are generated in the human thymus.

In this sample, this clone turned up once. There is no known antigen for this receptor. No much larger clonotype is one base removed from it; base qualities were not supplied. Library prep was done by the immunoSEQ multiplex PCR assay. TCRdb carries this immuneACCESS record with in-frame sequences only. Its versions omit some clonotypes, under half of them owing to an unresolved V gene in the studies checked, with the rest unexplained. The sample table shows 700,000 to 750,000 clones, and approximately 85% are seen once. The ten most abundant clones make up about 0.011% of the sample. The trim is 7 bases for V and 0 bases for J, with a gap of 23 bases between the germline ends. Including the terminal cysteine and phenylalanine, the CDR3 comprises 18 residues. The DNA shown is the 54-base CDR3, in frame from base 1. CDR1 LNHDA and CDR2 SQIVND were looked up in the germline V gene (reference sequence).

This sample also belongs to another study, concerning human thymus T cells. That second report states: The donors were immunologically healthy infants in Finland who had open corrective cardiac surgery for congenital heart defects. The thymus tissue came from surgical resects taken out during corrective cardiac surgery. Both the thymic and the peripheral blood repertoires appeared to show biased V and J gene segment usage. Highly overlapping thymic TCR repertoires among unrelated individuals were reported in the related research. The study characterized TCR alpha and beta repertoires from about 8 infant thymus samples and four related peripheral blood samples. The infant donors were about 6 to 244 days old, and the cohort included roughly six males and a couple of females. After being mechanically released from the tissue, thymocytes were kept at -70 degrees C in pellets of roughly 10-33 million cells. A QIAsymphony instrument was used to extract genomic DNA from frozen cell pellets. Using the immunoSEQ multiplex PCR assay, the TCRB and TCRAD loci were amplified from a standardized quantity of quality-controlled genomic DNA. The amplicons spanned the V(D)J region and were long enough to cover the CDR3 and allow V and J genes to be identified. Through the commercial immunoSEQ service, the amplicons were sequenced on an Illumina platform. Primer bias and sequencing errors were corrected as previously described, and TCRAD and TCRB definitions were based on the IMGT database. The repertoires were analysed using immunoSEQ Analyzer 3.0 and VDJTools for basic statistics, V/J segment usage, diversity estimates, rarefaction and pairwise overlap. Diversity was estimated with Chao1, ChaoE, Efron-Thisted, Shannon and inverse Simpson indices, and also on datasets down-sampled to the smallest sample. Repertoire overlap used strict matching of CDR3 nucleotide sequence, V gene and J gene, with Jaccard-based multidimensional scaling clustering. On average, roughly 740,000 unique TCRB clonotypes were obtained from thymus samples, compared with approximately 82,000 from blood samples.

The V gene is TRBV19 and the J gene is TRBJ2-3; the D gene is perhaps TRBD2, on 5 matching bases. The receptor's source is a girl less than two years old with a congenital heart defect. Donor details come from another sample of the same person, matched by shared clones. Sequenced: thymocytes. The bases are TGTGCCAGTACCAATCCCACCCCCCCCGAGCGGAGCACAGATACGCAGTATTTT. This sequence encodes CASTNPTPPERSTDTQYF.